The 19 T cell receptor beta chains listed next were all sequenced from one sample in a study of shared clonotypes between healthy human individuals. Using immunoSEQ multiplex PCR, the repertoire was profiled, and TCRdb retains in-frame clones only, with some absent. The profile shows under 600,000 clones, approximately 97% of them singletons. Sequenced sample: naive CD4+ T cells sorted from blood. Subset noted: CD45RA+ positively selected. These receptors were obtained from a woman aged 25 to 39 in good health.

In this sample, this clone turned up once. V and J are TRBV5-1 and TRBJ2-7; D is undetermined. This CDR3 has 14 residues. V was trimmed by 5 bases and J by 2 bases, leaving 14 bases between them. Germline V gene lookup returns CDR1 SGHRS and CDR2 YFSETQ. For the CDR3, the DNA is TGCGCCAGCAGTTCCGTAGGGCCGACCTACGAGCAGTACTTC. Protein: CASSSVGPTYEQYF.

This clone came up a few times. The chain carries TRBV28 and TRBJ1-1; no clear D gene. The CDR3 runs to 13 residues. Trimming removed 2 bases from V and 5 bases from J, with 9 bases in between. Germline-derived CDR1 and CDR2 are MDHEN and SYDVKM. CDR3 bases: TGTGCCAGCAGTTTAAAGGGTGGGACTGAAGCTTTCTTT. Translated: CASSLKGGTEAFF. The whole variable domain, remainder taken from reference TRBV28 and TRBJ1-1, is DVKVTQSSRYLVKRTGEKVFLECVQDMDHENMFWYRQDPGLGLRLIYFSYDVKMKEKGDIPEGYSVSREKKERFSLILESASTNQTSMYLCASSLKGGTEAFFGQGTRLTVV.

The CDR3 loop reads CASSSPGGRETQYF. The CDR3 nucleotides read TGCGCCAGCAGCTCACCAGGGGGCCGGGAGACCCAGTACTTC. This chain uses TRBV5-1 with TRBJ2-5, with TRBD1 matching over 8 bases. The germline V gene encodes CDR1 SGHRS and CDR2 YFSETQ. The CDR3 loop spans 14 amino acids. After removal of 3 bases from V and 5 bases from J, the junction contained 6 bases not matched to a gene.

The sample holds one count of this clone. This sequence joins TRBV6-6 and TRBJ2-6; D uncertain. The CDR3 has 16 residues. Trimming took 0 bases from V and 1 from J, leaving 7 bases between them. Germline V CDR1 and CDR2: MNHNY, SVGAGI (reference sequence). This CDR3 is CASSYSRLSGANVLTF. DNA for the CDR3: TGTGCCAGCAGTTACTCGAGACTTTCTGGGGCCAACGTCCTGACTTTC.

CDR3 region: CASSVGSGRASNEQFF. The DNA for the CDR3 is TGTGCCAGCAGCGTAGGTAGCGGGAGGGCCAGCAATGAGCAGTTCTTC. The chain joins TRBV9 to TRBJ2-1, with TRBD2 matching 11 bases. Germline loops: CDR1 SGDLS, CDR2 YYNGEE. There are 16 residues in the CDR3. The J segment lost 6 bases and the V segment lost 0 bases, leaving 5 bases of the junction unmatched.

This clone was found once. The CDR3 sequence: CASSTAGGREQYF. The CDR3 coding sequence is TGCGCCAGCAGCACAGCGGGAGGGCGAGAGCAGTACTTC. The chain recombines TRBV10-2 with TRBJ2-7; 10 bases match TRBD2. This CDR3 is 13 amino acids long. In germline, CDR1 is WSHSY, CDR2 SAAADI. After removal of 6 bases from V and 7 bases from J, the junction contained 6 bases not matched to a gene.

The chain is built from TRBV11-2 and TRBJ1-5, with D unresolved. Germline V CDR1 and CDR2: SGHAT, FQNNGV. CDR3 length: 15 residues. V was trimmed by 0 bases and J by 1 base, leaving 7 bases between them. As DNA, the CDR3 is TGTGCCAGCAGCTTAGAGGGAACAAGCAATCAGCCCCAGCATTTT. Translating it yields CASSLEGTSNQPQHF.

V gene TRBV19 combines with J gene TRBJ2-1, with 11 positions matching TRBD2. The CDR3 extends over 16 amino acids. From germline, CDR1 is LNHDA and CDR2 SQIVND (reference sequence). J was trimmed by 2 bases and V by 3 bases; bases with no gene match: 3. The chain's CDR3 is CASSMGLADTYNEQFF. CDR3 in DNA: TGTGCCAGTAGTATGGGACTAGCGGACACCTACAATGAGCAGTTCTTC. Filled out from reference TRBV19 and TRBJ2-1, the complete variable domain reads DGGITQSPKYLFRKEGQNVTLSCEQNLNHDAMYWYRQDPGQGLRLIYYSQIVNDFQKGDIAEGYSVSREKKESFPLTVTSAQKNPTAFYLCASSMGLADTYNEQFFGPGTRLTVL.

Notes on this clone: The sample has other DNA sequences that encode this CDR3 too. This rearrangement joins TRBV11-2 to TRBJ2-7; maybe TRBD2 (5 bases). Germline V gene sequence: CDR1 SGHAT, CDR2 FQNNGV. The CDR3 is 13 amino acids. The V and J ends lost 1 base and 2 bases respectively, with 6 bases between them. Written as DNA, the CDR3 is TGTGCCAGCAGCTTAGCCGGGACCTACGAGCAGTACTTC. Translated: CASSLAGTYEQYF. The full variable domain, rest sourced from reference TRBV11-2 and TRBJ2-7, is EAGVAQSPRYKIIEKRQSVAFWCNPISGHATLYWYQQILGQGPKLLIQFQNNGVVDDSQLPKDRFSAERLKGVDSTLKIQPAKLEDSAVYLCASSLAGTYEQYFGPGTRLTVT.

The CDR3 is CASRDLLTGNTIYF. As DNA, the CDR3 is TGTGCCAGCAGGGACTTACTGACAGGAAACACCATATATTTT. The rearrangement joins TRBV2 to TRBJ1-3, with D uncertain. Germline values: CDR1 SNHLY, CDR2 FYNNEI. The length of the CDR3 is 14 residues. The V end was cut by 6 bases, the J end by 4 bases, with 13 bases between.

This sequence joins TRBV28 and TRBJ2-2; D is possibly TRBD1 (6 bases). Trimming took 3 bases from V and 4 from J, leaving 12 bases between them. The germline V gene encodes CDR1 MDHEN and CDR2 SYDVKM. There are 15 residues in the CDR3. CDR3 bases: TGTGCCAGCAGTTTGTCTTTGACAGGCACCGGGGAGCTGTTTTTT. Its translation is CASSLSLTGTGELFF. Using reference TRBV28 and TRBJ2-2 for the parts outside the CDR3, the full variable domain is DVKVTQSSRYLVKRTGEKVFLECVQDMDHENMFWYRQDPGLGLRLIYFSYDVKMKEKGDIPEGYSVSREKKERFSLILESASTNQTSMYLCASSLSLTGTGELFFGEGSRLTVL.

The chain uses TRBV11-3 and TRBJ1-1; TRBD1 aligns across 10 bases. In germline, CDR1 is SGHNT, CDR2 YENEEA. V gave up 5 bases and J gave up 1 base; unmatched junction bases: 7. The CDR3 sequence is 16 residues long. CDR3 amino acids: CASSPGTGVKNTEAFF. CDR3 in DNA: TGTGCCAGCAGCCCCGGGACAGGGGTGAAGAACACTGAAGCTTTCTTT. Based on the CDR3 plus reference TRBV11-3 and TRBJ1-1, the full variable domain is EAGVVQSPRYKIIEKKQPVAFWCNPISGHNTLYWYLQNLGQGPELLIRYENEEAVDDSQLPKDRFSAERLKGVDSTLKIQPAELGDSAVYLCASSPGTGVKNTEAFFGQGTRLTVV.

The chain joins TRBV28 to TRBJ2-7; D perhaps matches TRBD2 (5 bases). V lost 5 bases, J lost 0 bases, and 5 bases lay in between. This CDR3 comprises 12 residues. Germline CDR1 and CDR2: MDHEN and SYDVKM. CDR3 protein: CASSEGSYEQYF. CDR3 sequence (DNA): TGTGCCAGCAGTGAGGGCTCCTACGAGCAGTACTTC.

The rearrangement links TRBV28 to TRBJ2-2, with TRBD2 matching over 7 bases. This CDR3 has 15 residues. Germline V gives CDR1 MDHEN, CDR2 SYDVKM. V shed 5 bases and J 6 bases; nucleotides not matched to a gene: 9. The DNA for the CDR3 is TGTGCCAGCAGTGGTGGACTAGTGTTCGCCGGGGAGCTGTTTTTT. It specifies CASSGGLVFAGELFF.

V gene TRBV5-1 combines with J gene TRBJ2-2; 14 nucleotides agree with TRBD2. J lost 11 bases, V lost 4 bases, and 7 bases had no gene match. In germline, CDR1 is SGHRS, CDR2 YFSETQ. The CDR3 consists of 15 residues. CDR3 nucleotides: TGCGCCAGCAGCGAGGGACTAGCGGGAGTTAACGAGCTGTTTTTT. The encoded protein is CASSEGLAGVNELFF.

The chain uses TRBV11-3 and TRBJ2-5; D is undetermined. Germline loops: CDR1 SGHNT, CDR2 YENEEA. The CDR3 is 13 residues long. Trimming cost V 3 bases and J 3 bases, with 8 bases left between them. DNA of the CDR3: TGTGCCAGCAGCTTTAAAGGAGAAGAGACCCAGTACTTC. This sequence encodes CASSFKGEETQYF. The entire variable domain, with the rest obtained from reference TRBV11-3 and TRBJ2-5, is as follows: EAGVVQSPRYKIIEKKQPVAFWCNPISGHNTLYWYLQNLGQGPELLIRYENEEAVDDSQLPKDRFSAERLKGVDSTLKIQPAELGDSAVYLCASSFKGEETQYFGPGTRLLVL.

The V gene is TRBV10-2, the J gene TRBJ2-3; D might be TRBD2 (7 bases). CDR1 and CDR2 from the germline V gene are WSHSY and SAAADI. The V and J ends lost 4 bases and 8 bases respectively, with 19 bases between them. The CDR3 has 15 residues. The CDR3 DNA sequence: TGCGCCAGCAGTGCGGGGGGCGATCCGCACGGTACGCAGTATTTT. This codes for CASSAGGDPHGTQYF.

The chain joins TRBV18 to TRBJ1-1; 8 nucleotides agree with TRBD1. Germline lookup yields CDR1 KGHSH and CDR2 LQKENI. CDR3 length equals 15 residues. After removal of 3 bases from V and 5 bases from J, the junction contained 8 bases not matched to a gene. The CDR3 region is CASSPSGQGGTEAFF. DNA for the CDR3: TGTGCCAGCTCACCCTCCGGACAGGGTGGAACTGAAGCTTTCTTT.

The chain combines TRBV20-1 with TRBJ1-4; 9 nucleotides line up with TRBD1. V lost 2 bases to trimming and J lost 11 bases; unmatched junction nucleotides: 0. Germline V gives CDR1 DFQATT, CDR2 SNEGSKA (reference sequence). The CDR3 runs to 11 residues. The CDR3 here is CSARTGGKLFF. The CDR3 nucleotides read TGCAGTGCTAGAACAGGGGGCAAACTGTTTTTT.